The rows below give T cell receptor beta chains drawn from one sample of a study of Graves' ophthalmopathy and Graves' hyperthyroidism. MiXCR, run by TCRdb on the multiplex PCR reads, gives a single entry per CDR3 protein. The sample contains over a million distinct CDR3 sequences, about 36% of which appear only once. Specimen: peripheral blood or thyroid tissue (not recorded which). All receptors derive from an adult man with Graves' hyperthyroidism. Both conserved end residues are part of each CDR3. A D gene is named only where the DNA matches it firmly. For some rows the clone size is stated as once, few or many, or as a class when expanded; others skip it.

-	TRBV20-1	TRBJ1-1	-	CSARSVAGAFF	TGCAGTGCTAGATCGGTAGCGGGAGCTTTCTTT
TRBD2	TRBV7-2	TRBJ2-6	many	CASSLVLAGSANSGANVLTF	TGTGCCAGCAGCTTAGTGCTAGCGGGCAGCGCAAACTCTGGGGCCAACGTCCTGACTTTC
TRBD2	TRBV7-8	TRBJ2-2	many	CASSLVGEGSGELFF	TGTGCCAGCAGCTTAGTGGGGGAGGGTTCCGGGGAGCTGTTTTTT
-	TRBV20-1	TRBJ2-5	-	CSAEPVKTQYF	TGCAGTGCTGAACCAGTGAAGACCCAGTACTTC
-	TRBV29-1	TRBJ2-2	many	CSVRGTKMNTGELFF	TGCAGCGTCAGGGGGACTAAAATGAACACCGGGGAGCTGTTTTTT
-	TRBV10-3	TRBJ2-5	-	CAISERTVELALETQYF	TGTGCCATCAGTGAGAGGACAGTTGAACTAGCCTTAGAGACCCAGTACTTC
TRBD2	TRBV15	TRBJ2-1	-	CATSRDSSGRAGNEQFF	TGTGCCACCAGCAGAGATAGTAGCGGGAGGGCCGGAAATGAGCAGTTCTTC
TRBD2	TRBV7-9	TRBJ2-5	many	CASSLRSAGKQETQYF	TGTGCCAGCAGCTTAAGGTCAGCGGGAAAACAAGAGACCCAGTACTTC
TRBD1	TRBV6-6	TRBJ1-5	-	CASTAGTARSNQPQHF	TGTGCCAGCACGGCCGGGACAGCGAGGAGCAATCAGCCCCAGCATTTT
-	TRBV12-3/TRBV12-4	TRBJ2-5	-	CASSAPEGTQYF	TGTGCCAGCAGTGCCCCTGAGGGGACCCAGTACTTC
TRBD1	TRBV2	TRBJ1-6	-	CASSGLQGVSHSPLHF	TGTGCCAGCAGCGGGCTGCAGGGGGTATCTCATTCACCCCTCCACTTT
TRBD1	TRBV24-1	TRBJ2-7	-	CATSETGPDEQYF	TGTGCCACCAGTGAGACAGGGCCTGACGAGCAGTACTTC
TRBD2	TRBV20-1	TRBJ2-2	few	CSASLAANTGELFF	TGCAGTGCTAGTCTAGCGGCAAACACCGGGGAGCTGTTTTTT
TRBD1	TRBV5-6	TRBJ2-5	-	CASSRTPFRGIRETQYF	TGTGCCAGCAGCCGAACGCCCTTCAGGGGGATACGAGAGACCCAGTACTTC
TRBD1	TRBV2	TRBJ2-5	-	CASRGWTGGRETQYF	TGTGCCAGCAGAGGATGGACAGGGGGCCGGGAGACCCAGTACTTC
TRBD2	TRBV29-1	TRBJ2-7	many	CSAMTSGTPGYEQYF	TGCAGTGCTATGACTAGCGGGACGCCCGGCTACGAGCAGTACTTC
-	TRBV5-1	TRBJ1-2	many	CASRSRGMNYGYTF	TGCGCCAGCCGTTCCCGCGGAATGAACTATGGCTACACCTTC
TRBD1	TRBV12-3/TRBV12-4	TRBJ2-7	few	CASSDRLRSYEQYF	TGTGCCAGCTCGGACAGGCTAAGGTCCTACGAGCAGTACTTC
-	TRBV5-1	TRBJ2-5	-	CASSNTQGGETQYF	TGCGCCAGCAGCAATACACAGGGGGGGGAGACCCAGTACTTC
TRBD2	TRBV6-5	TRBJ2-7	-	CASSYSITSGRVGSSYEQYF	TGTGCCAGCAGTTACTCGATAACTAGCGGTAGGGTTGGAAGCTCCTACGAGCAGTACTTC
-	TRBV4-1	TRBJ1-5	-	CASSQKGNSNHPQHF	TGCGCCAGCAGCCAAAAGGGCAATAGCAATCACCCCCAGCATTTT
-	TRBV7-8	TRBJ2-5	many	CASSLTTGKGETQYF	TGTGCCAGCAGCTTAACGACCGGGAAGGGAGAGACCCAGTACTTC
-	TRBV25-1	TRBJ1-4	-	CASSYSSDSWEKLFF	TGTGCCAGCAGTTACTCTTCCGACAGTTGGGAAAAACTGTTTTTT
-	TRBV7-9	TRBJ1-1	-	CASSVGAALGTEAFF	TGTGCCAGCAGCGTGGGCGCCGCCCTGGGCACTGAAGCTTTCTTT
-	TRBV20-1	TRBJ2-7	-	CSASPGLLSYEQYF	TGCAGTGCTTCCCCGGGACTCCTCTCCTACGAGCAGTACTTC
-	TRBV7-2	TRBJ1-2	-	CASSLLAGTYSGNTANYGYTF	TGTGCCAGCAGTTTACTCGCGGGGACTTATTCTGGAAACACAGCTAACTATGGCTACACCTTC
-	TRBV4-2	TRBJ2-2	-	CASSQVIGSGTGELFF	TGTGCCAGCAGCCAAGTAATCGGGAGCGGCACCGGGGAGCTGTTTTTT
-	TRBV11-2	TRBJ2-7	many	CASSLEGSLPYEQYF	TGTGCCAGCAGCTTAGAGGGATCCCTCCCCTACGAGCAGTACTTC
-	TRBV15	TRBJ2-6	-	CATSRQGTGTEAF	TGTGCCACCAGCAGACAGGGGACGGGAACTGAAGCTTTC
-	TRBV4-1	TRBJ2-7	-	CASSLRVGTYEQYF	TGCGCCAGCAGCCTCCGGGTCGGAACCTACGAGCAGTACTTC
-	TRBV3-1	TRBJ2-7	once	CASRQDSPMLDF	TGTGCCAGCAGGCAAGATAGCCCGATGCTGGACTTC
TRBD2	TRBV20-1	TRBJ2-7	few	CSATLGGSGSYEQYF	TGCAGTGCCACCCTGGGGGGTAGCGGGAGCTATGAGCAGTACTTC
TRBD1	TRBV5-4	TRBJ2-1	-	CASSWDRAYNEQFF	TGTGCCAGCAGCTGGGACAGGGCCTACAATGAGCAGTTCTTC
-	TRBV7-2	TRBJ2-5	many	CASSYQGGETQYF	TGTGCCAGCAGTTACCAGGGTGGAGAGACCCAGTACTTC
-	TRBV2	TRBJ1-2	many	CASTALRTGYTF	TGTGCCAGCACGGCCTTGAGAACGGGCTACACCTTC
TRBD1	TRBV19	TRBJ1-5	many	CASSPSSLYRDRRNQPQHF	TGTGCCAGTAGTCCCTCGAGTCTCTACCGGGACAGGCGAAATCAGCCCCAGCATTTT
TRBD1	TRBV5-1	TRBJ1-1	few	CASSWGDRGVEAFF	TGCGCCAGCAGCTGGGGGGACAGGGGAGTAGAAGCTTTCTTT
-	TRBV5-1	TRBJ1-5	many	CASRASTGQPQHF	TGCGCCAGCAGAGCTTCGACAGGTCAGCCCCAGCATTTT
TRBD1	TRBV7-2	TRBJ1-2	-	CASRQTGVYGYTF	TGTGCCAGCAGGCAGACAGGGGTATATGGCTACACCTTC
-	TRBV7-8	TRBJ1-2	many	CASSPARPSYGYTF	TGTGCCAGCAGCCCAGCGCGGCCCAGCTATGGCTACACCTTC
-	TRBV28	TRBJ1-4	many	CASSLPGSTNEKLFF	TGTGCCAGCAGTTTACCAGGGTCAACTAATGAAAAACTGTTTTTT
TRBD2	TRBV7-9	TRBJ2-7	once	CASSFSGGSPYEQYF	TGTGCCAGCAGCTTCAGCGGGGGGAGCCCCTACGAGCAGTACTTC
TRBD1	TRBV10-3	TRBJ1-4	-	CASRGFEKLFF	TGTGCCAGCAGGGGGTTTGAAAAACTGTTTTTT
TRBD2	TRBV7-7	TRBJ2-5	few	CASSLIVSGSRETQYF	TGTGCTAGCAGCTTAATCGTTAGCGGGAGTCGAGAGACCCAGTACTTC
-	TRBV4-3	TRBJ1-5	-	CASSQDLGFEGYSNQPQHF	TGCGCCAGCAGCCAAGATCTGGGTTTTGAGGGATACAGCAATCAGCCCCAGCATTTT
-	TRBV7-2	TRBJ2-7	-	CASSLDSGQQYF	TGTGCCAGCAGCTTAGACTCGGGACAGCAGTACTTC
-	TRBV4-3	TRBJ1-6	-	CASSQTGPDNSPLHF	TGCGCCAGCAGCCAAACGGGACCGGATAATTCACCCCTCCACTTT
TRBD1	TRBV5-1	TRBJ1-1	-	CASSLAGTGGARTEAFF	TGCGCCAGCAGCTTGGCGGGGACAGGGGGCGCGCGGACTGAAGCTTTCTTT
-	TRBV7-2	TRBJ1-5	-	CASSLGHSGISNQPQHF	TGTGCCAGCAGCCTCGGACACAGCGGCATAAGCAATCAGCCCCAGCATTTT
TRBD2	TRBV10-3	TRBJ2-3	many	CAIRGLAGAQTQYF	TGTGCCATCAGGGGACTAGCGGGGGCTCAAACGCAGTATTTT
-	TRBV6-2/TRBV6-3	TRBJ1-5	few	CASSPQPGNQPQHF	TGTGCCAGCAGTCCGCAGCCAGGGAATCAGCCCCAGCATTTT
TRBD1	TRBV20-1	TRBJ1-2	once	CSPSGRGQRGSDFYGYTF	TGCAGCCCCTCAGGGAGGGGGCAGCGAGGATCGGATTTCTATGGCTACACCTTC
-	TRBV20-1	TRBJ1-2	many	CSGSGDPNYGYTF	TGCAGTGGGAGTGGAGATCCTAACTATGGCTACACCTTC
-	TRBV29-1	TRBJ1-3	many	CSVSVGRSSGNTIYF	TGCAGCGTCTCGGTCGGGAGATCCTCTGGAAACACCATATATTTT
-	TRBV2	TRBJ1-5	-	CASGTGRSPQHF	TGTGCCAGCGGGACGGGACGGTCGCCCCAGCATTTT
-	TRBV10-3	TRBJ2-7	many	CAIGQGLEQYF	TGTGCCATCGGGCAGGGGCTTGAGCAGTACTTC